This record looks at one T cell receptor (beta chain) sequence and its context. This entry is derived from a study of OX40 agonist ivuxolimab in advanced cancers. Assay: immunoSEQ multiplex PCR; the TCRdb copy retains only in-frame clones and omits some. The sample records about 46,000 clones, 89% being singletons. Sequencing used CD4+ or CD8+ T cells sorted from blood, obtained in a trial of the OX40 agonist ivuxolimab. This sequence was found in an adult with an advanced solid tumor such as melanoma, head and neck, liver or kidney cancer.

The CDR3 DNA reads as TGTGCCAGTAGTATGGGCGGGGGGGTATTGAGCAATGAGCAGTTCTTC. It translates to CASSMGGGVLSNEQFF. J is TRBJ2-1 and V is TRBV19; 9 nucleotides match TRBD2. The CDR3 is 16 amino acids. The J segment lost 6 bases and the V segment lost 3 bases, leaving 9 bases of the junction unmatched. From germline, CDR1 is LNHDA and CDR2 SQIVND (reference sequence). Filled out from reference TRBV19 and TRBJ2-1, the complete variable domain reads DGGITQSPKYLFRKEGQNVTLSCEQNLNHDAMYWYRQDPGQGLRLIYYSQIVNDFQKGDIAEGYSVSREKKESFPLTVTSAQKNPTAFYLCASSMGGGVLSNEQFFGPGTRLTVL.